The 25 T cell receptor beta chains presented below share a single source sample, sequenced in a study of human T cells and chemical hapten exposure. As for time point: patch test 1, 2 weeks after DPC sensitization. The treatment is: therapeutic diphenylcyclopropenone sensitization with weekly scalp DPC. TCRdb reanalysed the RACE reads using MiXCR and keeps one entry per CDR3 protein. This table has about 49,000 distinct CDR3 sequences, around 9.3% appearing once. The specimen comprised whole blood, sampled in connection with sensitization to the hapten diphenylcyclopropenone (DPC). The receptors here all came from a woman aged 50 to 60 with alopecia areata. Some clones in this sample may be carry-over from other donors' samples.

This clonotype has a count of ten or more. The V call is TRBV7-7, the J call TRBJ2-7; D is possibly TRBD1 or TRBD2 (6 bases each). The CDR3 extends over 14 amino acids. Germline V gene data show CDR1 as SSHAT and CDR2 as FNYEAQ (reference sequence). The V end was cut by 5 bases, the J end by 7 bases, with 18 bases between. The CDR3, as DNA: TGTGCCAGCAGCCCCTCCCCGGGGGCGCTTGAGCAGTACTTC. Its translation is CASSPSPGALEQYF. Full variable domain (missing parts from reference TRBV7-7 and TRBJ2-7): GAGVSQSPRYKVTKRGQDVTLRCDPISSHATLYWYQQALGQGPEFLTYFNYEAQPDKSGLPSDRFSAERPEGSISTLTIQRTEQRDSAMYRCASSPSPGALEQYFGPGTRLTVT.

The chain recombines TRBV5-1 with TRBJ1-1; 8 bases agree with TRBD1. Trimming cost V 4 bases and J 4 bases; bases outside gene matches: 6. The germline gives CDR1 SGHRS, CDR2 YFSETQ. This CDR3 contains 14 residues. The CDR3 DNA sequence: TGCGCCAGCAGCAGCCAGGACAGGGTCACTGAAGCTTTCTTT. Protein: CASSSQDRVTEAFF.

This clonotype was found many times. No DNA is shown, since the ends of the CDR3 on it are uncertain; the CDR3 is the one TCRdb lists. V is TRBV6-6 and J is TRBJ1-1; TRBD1 was called by the table and not checked on the DNA. CDR1 is MNHNY, CDR2 SVGAGI, per germline (reference sequence). Termini included, the CDR3 measures 11 amino acids. The CDR3 sequence: CASSFAGGSFF.

The rearrangement joins TRBV11-2 to TRBJ2-2; D unclear. The CDR3 runs 17 residues. From germline, CDR1 is SGHAT and CDR2 FQNNGV. V was pared by 1 base and J by 2 bases, with 14 bases between. CDR3 residues: CASSLGIRLSNTGELFF. The CDR3 nucleotides are TGTGCCAGCAGCTTAGGTATTAGGTTGAGTAACACCGGGGAGCTGTTTTTT. The entire variable domain, with the rest obtained from reference TRBV11-2 and TRBJ2-2, is as follows: EAGVAQSPRYKIIEKRQSVAFWCNPISGHATLYWYQQILGQGPKLLIQFQNNGVVDDSQLPKDRFSAERLKGVDSTLKIQPAKLEDSAVYLCASSLGIRLSNTGELFFGEGSRLTVL.

About this clonotype itself: One base away lies a much larger clone, so this may be a sequencing read error. The rearrangement uses TRBV7-9 and TRBJ2-7; possible D gene TRBD2, 5 bases. The ends were cut back, 0 bases at V and 2 bases at J, with 11 bases in the middle. From germline, CDR1 is SEHNR and CDR2 FQNEAQ (reference sequence). The CDR3 loop spans 15 amino acids. DNA for the CDR3: TGTGCCAGCAGCTTAGCGGGAGCCTTCCCCTACGAGCAGTACTTC. Translating gives CASSLAGAFPYEQYF.

This clonotype was found many times. V and J are TRBV9 and TRBJ2-7; 8 nucleotides align to TRBD2. V trimming: 0 bases; J trimming: 3 bases; junction bases outside the gene matches: 8. The CDR3 spans 16 residues. Looked up from germline, CDR1 is SGDLS and CDR2 is YYNGEE. The CDR3 spells CASSVEGSGSSYEQYF. Written as DNA, the CDR3 is TGTGCCAGCAGCGTAGAAGGGAGCGGGAGTAGCTACGAGCAGTACTTC.

This clonotype was seen at least ten times. V is TRBV25-1 and J is TRBJ1-2; possible D gene TRBD1, 5 bases. Looked up from germline, CDR1 is MGHDK and CDR2 is SYGVNS. V shed 4 bases and J shed 1 base, with 16 bases lying between them. The CDR3 sequence is 16 residues long. The CDR3 reads CASSGKDSGRNYGYTF. CDR3 DNA sequence: TGTGCCAGCAGTGGGAAGGATTCGGGGCGTAACTATGGCTACACCTTC.

The rearrangement uses TRBV11-2 and TRBJ2-3; D gene ambiguous. V lost 5 bases and J lost 5, with 8 bases in between. Germline CDR1 reads SGHAT; CDR2 reads FQNNGV. CDR3 size: 12 residues. DNA for the CDR3: TGTGCCAGCAGCGGTTTGGGAGATACGCAGTATTTT. Encoded protein: CASSGLGDTQYF.

There are many counts of this clonotype. The gene calls are TRBV5-1 and TRBJ2-2; D is uncertain. Germline V lookup: CDR1 SGHRS, CDR2 YFSETQ. V gave up 4 bases and J gave up 3 bases, with 10 bases separating them. This CDR3 contains 14 residues. The CDR3 DNA follows: TGCGCCAGCAGCCCCCGTGGAGACACCGGGGAGCTGTTTTTT. It specifies CASSPRGDTGELFF.

This clonotype was picked up a small number of times. V usage is TRBV4-1 and J usage is TRBJ2-5, with a tentative D call TRBD2 (5 bases). The CDR3 length is 15 residues. The germline V gene has CDR1 MGHRA and CDR2 YSYEKL. V was shortened by 6 bases and J by 1 base, with 15 bases between the two germline ends. The CDR3 region has the DNA TGCGCCAGCAGTCCTCGAGGGCCCGGCCAAGAGACCCAGTACTTC. It codes for CASSPRGPGQETQYF.

This clonotype appeared many times. The chain combines TRBV4-1 with TRBJ1-6; D unresolved. This CDR3 has 16 amino acids. Trimming removed 5 bases from V and 2 bases from J, with 13 bases in between. Per the germline V gene, CDR1 is MGHRA and CDR2 is YSYEKL. The chain's CDR3 is CASSSSWGAYNSPLHF. The CDR3 coding sequence is TGCGCCAGCAGCTCCTCTTGGGGAGCCTATAATTCACCCCTCCACTTT.

This clonotype was counted many times. CDR3 region: CATSRPVGSTDTQYF. The CDR3 nucleotides are TGTGCCACCAGTAGGCCAGTGGGATCCACAGATACGCAGTATTTT. V is TRBV24-1 and J is TRBJ2-3; no clear D gene. Germline V gene data show CDR1 as KGHDR and CDR2 as SFDVKD. Trimming stripped 6 bases from V and 2 bases from J, with 14 bases between. CDR3 size: 15 residues.

The chain carries TRBV29-1 and TRBJ1-1; D unresolved. The germline V gene has CDR1 SQVTM and CDR2 ANQGSEA. This CDR3 is 11 amino acids long. The CDR3 DNA sequence: TGCAGTTATCAAATGAACACTGAAGCTTTCTTT. As protein: CSYQMNTEAFF.

This clonotype has at least ten counts. The rearrangement links TRBV20-1 to TRBJ2-7; 12 bases align to TRBD1. The CDR3 loop spans 14 amino acids. Germline CDR1 is DFQATT and CDR2 is SNEGSKA (reference sequence). The ends lost 6 bases at V and 7 bases at J; junction bases unmatched: 10. CDR3 in DNA: TGCAGTGCCCAGTTGGGACAGGGGGCTCGAGAGCAGTACTTC. Translation: CSAQLGQGAREQYF.

In regard to this clonotype: This may be a read error, as it is one base from a much larger clone. The conserved phenylalanine or tryptophan is not found at the CDR3 terminus, so this likely reflects a read error. The rearrangement links TRBV15 to TRBJ1-1; D gene ambiguous. CDR1 and CDR2 (germline): LNHNV, YYDKDF (reference sequence). There are 16 residues in the CDR3. V lost 0 bases to trimming and J lost 1 base, with 12 bases between them. The CDR3 is CATSRDPTLGNTEAFY. CDR3 DNA sequence: TGTGCCACCAGCAGAGACCCTACTTTGGGGAACACTGAAGCTTTCTAT.

This clonotype came up many times. The rearrangement links TRBV5-1 to TRBJ1-1; TRBD1 aligns across 7 bases. The ends lost 3 bases at V and 1 base at J; junction bases unmatched: 9. This CDR3 region has 16 residues. Germline CDR1 is SGHRS and CDR2 is YFSETQ. The CDR3: CASSSQGIGRNTEAFF. The CDR3 DNA follows: TGCGCCAGCAGCTCACAGGGGATTGGCAGGAACACTGAAGCTTTCTTT.

The table lists this clonotype with many counts. The chain employs TRBV7-6 and TRBJ2-3, with D uncertain. V dropped 4 bases and J dropped 1 base, with 3 bases sitting between them. The CDR3 consists of 12 residues. Germline V CDR1 and CDR2: SGHVS, FNYEAQ. This CDR3 reads CASSYRTDTQYF. The CDR3 coding sequence is TGTGCCAGCAGCTATCGCACAGATACGCAGTATTTT. Complete variable domain (other parts from reference TRBV7-6 and TRBJ2-3): GAGVSQSPRYKVTKRGQDVALRCDPISGHVSLYWYRQALGQGPEFLTYFNYEAQQDKSGLPNDRFSAERPEGSISTLTIQRTEQRDSAMYRCASSYRTDTQYFGPGTRLTVL.

This clonotype was counted ten times or more. This sequence joins TRBV5-1 and TRBJ2-7; a weak D match, TRBD2 (5 bases). This CDR3 contains 14 residues. Germline V gene lookup returns CDR1 SGHRS and CDR2 YFSETQ. Trimming cost V 5 bases and J 5 bases, with 17 bases left between them. CDR3 loop: CASRPVGARHEQYF. CDR3 nucleotide sequence: TGCGCCAGCAGGCCTGTGGGAGCTCGGCACGAGCAGTACTTC.

This clonotype has a count of ten or more. V gene TRBV9 combines with J gene TRBJ1-6; the D gene is possibly TRBD1 (6 bases). Germline V CDR1 and CDR2: SGDLS, YYNGEE. V lost 3 bases, J lost 9 bases, and 16 bases lay in between. The CDR3 loop spans 15 amino acids. The CDR3 sequence: CASSASTGSGSPLHF. The CDR3 DNA reads TGTGCCAGCAGCGCCTCAACAGGGTCCGGTTCACCCCTCCACTTT.

This clonotype was observed many times. The rearrangement links TRBV4-1 to TRBJ2-5; 9 bases line up with TRBD2. V shed 2 bases and J 4 bases; nucleotides not matched to a gene: 8. CDR3 length equals 16 residues. Germline CDR1 reads MGHRA; CDR2 reads YSYEKL. This CDR3 is CASSQSSREGLETQYF. The CDR3 region has the DNA TGCGCCAGCAGCCAATCCTCGCGGGAGGGCCTAGAGACCCAGTACTTC.

This clonotype was seen at least ten times. The rearrangement joins TRBV3-1 to TRBJ2-3; 9 nucleotides line up with TRBD2. The J segment lost 2 bases and the V segment lost 5 bases, leaving 8 bases of the junction unmatched. The CDR3 totals 16 residues. Per the germline V gene, CDR1 is LGHDT and CDR2 is YNNKEL (reference sequence). DNA of the CDR3: TGTGCCAGCAGCTCCCTGGGCGGGAGGGTCACAGATACGCAGTATTTT. Translation gives CASSSLGGRVTDTQYF.

This clonotype has at least ten counts. The V call is TRBV5-6, the J call TRBJ1-4; no definite D call. From germline, CDR1 is SGHDT and CDR2 YYEEEE. The CDR3 consists of 12 residues. V lost 0 bases, J lost 7 bases, and 4 bases lay in between. In nucleotides, the CDR3 is TGTGCCAGCAGCTTGGGGTTTGAAAAACTGTTTTTT. Its translation: CASSLGFEKLFF.

The V call is TRBV7-2, the J call TRBJ2-1; the D is unclear. There are 17 residues in the CDR3. V was pared by 2 bases and J by 10 bases, with 24 bases between. CDR1 SGHTA and CDR2 FQGNSA come from the germline V gene. CDR3 residues: CASSLFAGPGPIREQFF. The CDR3 DNA follows: TGTGCCAGCAGCTTATTTGCCGGACCCGGCCCAATTCGGGAGCAGTTCTTC.

This clonotype turned up a few times. V is TRBV21-1 and J is TRBJ2-7; no check of the table's D call, TRBD1, against the DNA was made. TRBV21-1 is given as a pseudogene. The CDR3 extends over 17 amino acids. The chain's CDR3 is CASSPSVSTGTGNEQYF. The CDR3 DNA reads as TGTGCCAGCAGCCCTTCCGTGAGCACCGGGACGGGAAACGAGCAGTACTTC.

The V call is TRBV12-3 or TRBV12-4, the J call TRBJ2-3, with D hard to call. The V and J ends lost 6 bases and 4 bases respectively, with 8 bases between them. The CDR3 totals 12 residues. In DNA, the CDR3 is TGTGCCAGCAGCCTGATCTCAGATACGCAGTATTTT. It specifies CASSLISDTQYF.